A single sample gave rise to the 20 T cell receptor beta chains below, sequenced in a study of blood T cell repertoires in COVID-19. Sequenced by immunoSEQ multiplex PCR; TCRdb stores in-frame clones only, minus some. The profile covers 130,000 to 150,000 clones, with about 86% appearing a single time and 8.6% taken by the ten largest. Sequencing was done on a sample of peripheral blood. The receptor source for this set is a woman between 50 and 59 years old with active or convalescent COVID-19.

The J gene is TRBJ2-2, the V gene TRBV11-2, with D unclear. Germline-derived CDR1 and CDR2 are SGHAT and FQNNGV. CDR3 length equals 17 residues. V was cut by 1 base and J by 0 bases, with 12 bases left in between. For the CDR3, the DNA is TGTGCCAGCAGCTTAGTTCTCCCAGTTTCGAACACCGGGGAGCTGTTTTTT. This encodes CASSLVLPVSNTGELFF.

CDR3 nucleotides: TGTGCCAGCAGTTCCCGGGACTCCGTTGTGGCCCAGCATTTT. Encoded protein: CASSSRDSVVAQHF. The rearrangement joins TRBV27 to TRBJ1-5; tentatively, D is TRBD1 (5 bases). Per germline, CDR1 MNHEY and CDR2 SMNVEV (reference sequence). With 4 bases removed from V and 11 bases from J, the gap between germline ends came to 18 bases. The CDR3 has 14 residues.

The genes are TRBV19 and TRBJ2-1; TRBD2 aligns across 7 bases. CDR1 is LNHDA, CDR2 SQIVND, per germline (reference sequence). V shed 5 bases and J 1 base; nucleotides not matched to a gene: 5. The CDR3 totals 15 residues. DNA for the CDR3: TGTGCCAGTAGTGAACTAGCGAGGTCCTACAATGAGCAGTTCTTC. The encoded protein is CASSELARSYNEQFF.

In its sample, this clone was seen once. The chain carries TRBV7-3 and TRBJ1-1, with unresolved D. The length of the CDR3 is 13 residues. Germline assignment: CDR1 SGHTA and CDR2 FQGTGA. Trimming stripped 2 bases from V and 2 bases from J, with 6 bases between. CDR3 loop: CASSLDSNTEAFF. The CDR3 region has the DNA TGTGCCAGCAGCTTAGACTCAAACACTGAAGCTTTCTTT.

The chain recombines TRBV5-1 with TRBJ2-3; no clear D gene. The CDR3 is made up of 14 amino acids. With 0 bases removed from V and 2 bases from J, the gap between germline ends came to 7 bases. The V gene's germline CDR1 is SGHRS and CDR2 YFSETQ. CDR3 coding DNA: TGCGCCAGCAGCTTGGCAGGTTTCACAGATACGCAGTATTTT. As protein: CASSLAGFTDTQYF.

The rearrangement joins TRBV7-9 to TRBJ2-4, with D perhaps matching TRBD1 (6 bases). V was cut by 5 bases and J by 2 bases, with 7 bases left in between. The germline gives CDR1 SEHNR, CDR2 FQNEAQ (reference sequence). The CDR3 has 13 residues. CDR3 DNA sequence: TGTGCCAGCAGCCGGGACACCAAAAACATTCAGTACTTC. Amino acids: CASSRDTKNIQYF.

This chain uses TRBV10-3 with TRBJ1-3; D is possibly TRBD1 (6 bases). V shed 10 bases and J shed 1 base, with 17 bases lying between them. This CDR3 contains 15 residues. Germline V gene sequence: CDR1 ENHRY, CDR2 SYGVKD. In DNA, the CDR3 is TGTGCCACAACCAGGACAGATGAGTCTGGAAACACCATATATTTT. Translation: CATTRTDESGNTIYF.

J is TRBJ1-5 and V is TRBV24-1; no definite D call. CDR3 length equals 12 residues. Germline V gives CDR1 KGHDR, CDR2 SFDVKD. Trimming took 4 bases from V and 6 from J, leaving 6 bases between them. Here the CDR3 reads CATSDPGQPQHF. The CDR3 DNA reads as TGTGCCACCAGTGACCCGGGTCAGCCCCAGCATTTT.

This chain joins TRBV14 and TRBJ2-5; TRBD2 is a possible D gene (5 bases). The V end lost 2 bases, the J end lost 5 bases, and 9 bases lay between the germline ends. The CDR3 is made up of 13 amino acids. Germline assignment: CDR1 SGHDN and CDR2 FVKESK. The CDR3 DNA reads TGTGCCAGCAGCCAACGCAGGAGGGAGACCCAGTACTTC. It is translated as CASSQRRRETQYF. The full variable domain, completed using reference TRBV14 and TRBJ2-5, is EAGVTQFPSHSVIEKGQTVTLRCDPISGHDNLYWYRRVMGKEIKFLLHFVKESKQDESGMPNNRFLAERTGGTYSTLKVQPAELEDSGVYFCASSQRRRETQYFGPGTRLLVL.

This chain links TRBV18 with TRBJ1-2, with D maybe TRBD1 (5 bases). The CDR3 loop spans 14 amino acids. Trimming removed 2 bases from V and 5 bases from J, with 12 bases in between. Germline V gene sequence: CDR1 KGHSH, CDR2 LQKENI. CDR3 coding DNA: TGTGCCAGCTCACCAGGTACCAGGGCTTATGGCTACACCTTC. Protein: CASSPGTRAYGYTF.

This chain uses TRBV12-3 or TRBV12-4 with TRBJ1-1, with no clear D. The CDR3 has 13 amino acids. The ends were cut back, 2 bases at V and 1 base at J, with 5 bases in the middle. CDR3: CASSLQANTEAFF. The CDR3 bases are TGTGCCAGCAGTTTACAGGCGAACACTGAAGCTTTCTTT.

V gene TRBV4-2 combines with J gene TRBJ2-5, with a possible D match to TRBD1 (6 bases). Germline V gene sequence: CDR1 LGHNA, CDR2 YNFKEQ. Trimming removed 3 bases at V and 4 bases at J, with 27 bases between. The CDR3 covers 19 residues. CDR3 nucleotide sequence: TGTGCCAGCAGCCAGGGGGCCTTTGACTGGCGAGGGAGAGGAGAGACCCAGTACTTC. It is translated as CASSQGAFDWRGRGETQYF.

This clone was found a few times. This chain uses TRBV2 with TRBJ2-7; possible D gene TRBD2, 5 bases. This CDR3 is built from 12 residues. Germline V gives CDR1 SNHLY, CDR2 FYNNEI. V lost 8 bases and J lost 7, with 15 bases in between. The CDR3 region is CASGGGLAEQYF. The CDR3 bases are TGTGCCAGCGGCGGCGGGCTTGCGGAGCAGTACTTC.

J is TRBJ1-2 and V is TRBV5-1, with 10 bases fitting TRBD1. The CDR3 contains 12 residues. CDR1 SGHRS and CDR2 YFSETQ come from the germline V gene. Losses at the gene ends were 4 bases for V and 12 bases for J; bases not matched to a gene: 6. The CDR3 nucleotides are TGCGCCAGCAGCCAGGGACAGGGGATGGACACCTTC. Translating gives CASSQGQGMDTF.

In its sample, this clone was seen a few times. The chain combines TRBV7-2 with TRBJ1-2; D gene uncertain. Germline CDR1 SGHTA, CDR2 FQGNSA. CDR3 length: 15 amino acids. The germline V and J ends were trimmed by 1 base and 1 base, with 10 bases remaining between them. CDR3 protein: CASSLGRERNYGYTF. The CDR3 DNA sequence: TGTGCCAGCAGCTTAGGGCGGGAACGTAACTATGGCTACACCTTC.

The V call is TRBV7-3, the J call TRBJ1-2; 8 nucleotides agree with TRBD1. The CDR3 is made up of 17 amino acids. The germline V gene has CDR1 SGHTA and CDR2 FQGTGA. The V gene end was trimmed by 2 bases and the J gene end by 5 bases; junction bases not matched to a gene: 13. The DNA for the CDR3 is TGTGCCAGCAGCTTAGGTCGACAGGGGACAAATGGTTATGGCTACACCTTC. Amino acid sequence: CASSLGRQGTNGYGYTF.

J is TRBJ2-5 and V is TRBV27; TRBD2 matches at 10 bases. V lost 5 bases to trimming and J lost 4 bases; unmatched junction nucleotides: 7. Germline CDR1 MNHEY, CDR2 SMNVEV (reference sequence). The CDR3 has 15 residues. CDR3 loop: CASSVLAGEGETQYF. CDR3 DNA: TGTGCCAGCAGTGTGCTAGCGGGAGAAGGAGAGACCCAGTACTTC.

The table lists this clone with a few counts. V usage is TRBV18 and J usage is TRBJ2-7; no firm D call. Germline V gene lookup returns CDR1 KGHSH and CDR2 LQKENI. CDR3 length equals 14 residues. V lost 0 bases, J lost 1 base, and 7 bases lay in between. This CDR3 is CASSPPPRSYEQYF. CDR3 sequence (DNA): TGTGCCAGCTCACCACCGCCCAGATCCTACGAGCAGTACTTC.

The CDR3 loop reads CASRVEGGAFF. CDR3 nucleotide sequence: TGTGCCAGCAGAGTTGAGGGAGGAGCTTTCTTT. The chain joins TRBV2 to TRBJ1-1; no definite D call. The CDR3 is made up of 11 amino acids. The germline V gene has CDR1 SNHLY and CDR2 FYNNEI. Trimming shortened V by 6 bases and J by 10 bases, and 12 bases separated the two germline ends.

The V gene is TRBV12-3 or TRBV12-4, the J gene TRBJ1-2; D remains ambiguous. The CDR3 runs 13 residues. V lost 2 bases and J 4 bases, leaving 8 bases between the germline ends. CDR3 DNA sequence: TGTGCCAGCAGTTTATTAAGAGGCTATGGCTACACCTTC. Residues: CASSLLRGYGYTF.